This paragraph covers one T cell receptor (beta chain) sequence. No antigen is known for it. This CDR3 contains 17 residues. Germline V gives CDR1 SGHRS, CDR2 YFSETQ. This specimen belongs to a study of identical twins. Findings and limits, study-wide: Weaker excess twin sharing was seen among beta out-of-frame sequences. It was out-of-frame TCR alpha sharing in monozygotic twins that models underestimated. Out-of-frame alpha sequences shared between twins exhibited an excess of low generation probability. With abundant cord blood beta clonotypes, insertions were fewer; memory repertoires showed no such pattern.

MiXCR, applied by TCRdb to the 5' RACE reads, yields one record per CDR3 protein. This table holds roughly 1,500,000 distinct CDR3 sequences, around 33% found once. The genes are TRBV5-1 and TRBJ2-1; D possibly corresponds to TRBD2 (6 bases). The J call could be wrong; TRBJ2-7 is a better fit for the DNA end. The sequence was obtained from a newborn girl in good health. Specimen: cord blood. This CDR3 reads CASSTTASGSSYNEQYF. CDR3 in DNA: TGCGCCAGCAGCACAACCGCCTCCGGGAGCTCCTACAATGAGCAGTACTTC.